This TCR beta chain was observed in a study of T-cell memory formation after mild COVID-19. Using its own MiXCR run on the 5' RACE reads, TCRdb lists one record per CDR3 protein. The sample contains 190,000 or so distinct CDR3 sequences, 20% to 25% of which appear only once. Concerning this clonotype: Its antigen is as yet unknown.

Study-wide results and caveats: Chiefly within CM and EM were the contracting CD4+ clones; CD8+ ones were within EMRA.

The source material was PBMCs or a T cell subset sorted from them (not recorded which). The receptor was isolated from an adult woman who had mild COVID-19 (a few samples of this study predate the infection). Cell type and time point are not known.

The CDR3 DNA follows: TGTGCCAGCAGCCAGACTAGGAACGAGCAGTACTTC. Amino acid sequence: CASSQTRNEQYF. V is TRBV7-9 and J is TRBJ2-7, with D possibly matching TRBD2 (6 bases). The CDR3 extends over 12 amino acids. The V end lost 5 bases, the J end lost 5 bases, and 10 bases lay between the germline ends. Germline CDR1 is SEHNR and CDR2 is FQNEAQ (reference sequence).